One sample yielded the 8 T cell receptor beta chains listed below, sequenced in a study of T-cell reconstitution after alpha-beta-depleted transplantation in children. Unique molecular identifiers were incorporated when the TCRbeta library was constructed. TCRdb used MiXCR to reprocess the PCR reads, holding one entry per CDR3 protein. Of about 980,000 distinct CDR3 sequences listed, less than 30% were seen once; the top ten hold around 30%. The specimen comprised PBMCs, mostly from graft donor cells, sampled 360 days after TCRalphabeta/CD19-depleted stem cell transplant. The source of these receptors is a boy under three years old who had a stem cell transplant for SCID, so the T cells may come from the graft donor.

The V and J genes are TRBV3-1 and TRBJ2-6; a possible D gene is TRBD1 (6 bases). This CDR3 has 18 residues. The V end was cut by 4 bases, the J end by 0 bases, with 16 bases between. Germline V gene lookup returns CDR1 LGHDT and CDR2 YNNKEL (reference sequence). DNA of the CDR3: TGTGCCAGCAGCCGCGTTTTGGGGGCCGACTCTGGGGCCAACGTCCTGACTTTC. As protein: CASSRVLGADSGANVLTF.

The chain combines TRBV6-6 with TRBJ1-3, with TRBD1 as a possible D gene (5 bases). There are 13 residues in the CDR3. V was shortened by 2 bases and J by 9 bases, with 11 bases between the two germline ends. Looked up from germline, CDR1 is MNHNY and CDR2 is SVGAGI (reference sequence). The CDR3 protein is CASSYMRGSTIYF. The CDR3 coding sequence is TGTGCCAGCAGTTACATGCGGGGGAGCACCATATATTTT.

The chain joins TRBV28 to TRBJ2-5; 8 bases line up with TRBD2. CDR1 and CDR2 from the germline V gene are MDHEN and SYDVKM. CDR3 size: 15 residues. V lost 3 bases, J lost 5 bases, and 8 bases stayed unmatched. The CDR3 DNA follows: TGTGCCAGCAGTTTTACCGAGCGGGGGAGGGAGACCCAGTACTTC. Protein product: CASSFTERGRETQYF.

This clonotype turned up a few times. The rearrangement uses TRBV4-1 and TRBJ2-5; 7 bases are a match to TRBD1. The CDR3 consists of 15 residues. The V gene's germline CDR1 is MGHRA and CDR2 YSYEKL. J gave up 2 bases and V 0 bases, and 3 bases lay outside the gene matches. CDR3 protein: CASSQDGRGQETQYF. The CDR3 DNA sequence: TGCGCCAGCAGCCAAGACGGCAGGGGGCAAGAGACCCAGTACTTC.

The V gene is TRBV12-5, the J gene TRBJ2-5; TRBD1 aligns across 9 bases. Germline CDR1 is LGHNT and CDR2 is FRNRAP. V shed 3 bases, J shed 9 bases, and the junction held 14 bases outside the gene matches. This CDR3 spans 16 amino acids. The CDR3 DNA reads TGTGCTAGTGGTTTACGGACAGGGGCCCGAGGGGGGGCCCAGTACTTC. It yields the protein CASGLRTGARGGAQYF.

The rearrangement links TRBV4-1 to TRBJ2-2; D remains unclear. The germline V and J ends were trimmed by 0 bases and 6 bases, with 8 bases remaining between them. The germline V gene has CDR1 MGHRA and CDR2 YSYEKL. This CDR3 comprises 14 residues. The CDR3 protein is CASSQDRVPGELFF. The DNA for the CDR3 is TGCGCCAGCAGCCAAGATCGGGTCCCCGGGGAGCTGTTTTTT.

The chain links TRBV7-2 to TRBJ2-2; tentative D call: TRBD2 (5 bases). The V end was cut by 4 bases, the J end by 1 base, with 16 bases between. Germline CDR1 is SGHTA and CDR2 is FQGNSA. This CDR3 has 17 residues. CDR3 region: CASSSYVRTLNTGELFF. As DNA, the CDR3 is TGTGCCAGCAGCTCCTACGTCCGGACTTTGAACACCGGGGAGCTGTTTTTT.

This clonotype has more than one count but fewer than ten. The chain uses TRBV12-3 or TRBV12-4 and TRBJ2-7; D perhaps matches TRBD1 (6 bases). V was clipped by 6 bases and J by 0 bases, with 15 bases between them. This CDR3 region has 15 residues. This CDR3 reads CASRPGQPSSYEQYF. The CDR3 bases are TGTGCCAGCAGGCCCGGACAGCCCAGCTCCTACGAGCAGTACTTC.